These 23 T cell receptor beta chains share one sample of origin, sequenced in a study of CD8 T cells in ankylosing spondylitis. TCRdb reprocessed the 5' RACE reads via MiXCR and lists one record per CDR3 protein. The table lists about 200,000 distinct CDR3 sequences, 13% of them singletons, with 15% to 20% in the top ten. The sample comprised blood, either unsorted or a sorted T cell fraction (not recorded which). The receptors originated from a male donor with ankylosing spondylitis or in good health (not recorded which).

This clonotype was seen repeatedly, ten times or more. The chain employs TRBV11-2 and TRBJ2-1; a possible D gene is TRBD2 (5 bases). The CDR3 contains 15 residues. Trimming removed 8 bases at V and 0 bases at J, with 14 bases between. Germline loops: CDR1 SGHAT, CDR2 FQNNGV. The CDR3 is CASGVSASSYNEQFF. The CDR3, as DNA: TGTGCCAGCGGGGTTAGCGCGAGCTCCTACAATGAGCAGTTCTTC.

For this clonotype: A junction end diverges from the germline sequence, so it may reflect a read error. The rearrangement links TRBV5-5 to TRBJ2-7; D remains ambiguous. CDR3 length: 13 residues. Germline loops: CDR1 SGHKS, CDR2 YYEKEE (reference sequence). The CDR3 region has the DNA TGTGCCATCAGCTCACCGATCAGCGACGAGCAGTACTTC. Amino acids: CAISSPISDEQYF.

The chain couples TRBV11-1 to TRBJ1-4, with 8 bases fitting TRBD1. The V segment lost 3 bases and the J segment 5 bases; nucleotides outside the gene matches: 14. Germline CDR1 reads SGHAT; CDR2 reads FQDESV (reference sequence). The CDR3 sequence is 18 residues long. CDR3 nucleotide sequence: TGTGCCAGCAGCTTCCCGCTCACAGGGGGAGCCCCCAATGAAAAACTGTTTTTT. This translates into CASSFPLTGGAPNEKLFF.

J is TRBJ2-2 and V is TRBV7-2; unclear D gene. The CDR3 runs to 13 residues. Trimming took 10 bases from V and 3 from J, leaving 12 bases between them. The germline V gene has CDR1 SGHTA and CDR2 FQGNSA. The CDR3 loop reads CATLGLDTGELFF. The CDR3 nucleotides are TGTGCCACCCTAGGCCTTGACACCGGGGAGCTGTTTTTT.

The table lists this clonotype with a few counts. The chain uses TRBV7-6 and TRBJ2-7; 8 bases are a match to TRBD2. Germline V gives CDR1 SGHVS, CDR2 FNYEAQ. Trimming at V came to 5 bases and at J to 5 bases, leaving 11 bases not matched to a gene. The CDR3 totals 15 residues. CDR3 nucleotides: TGTGCCAGCAGCGGGCGCGGGGGGCAAGATCACGAGCAGTACTTC. Translating gives CASSGRGGQDHEQYF.

This clonotype was seen only a few times. V gene TRBV11-2 combines with J gene TRBJ2-3; 9 bases fit TRBD1. V gave up 7 bases and J gave up 5 bases; unmatched junction bases: 4. This CDR3 is built from 13 residues. The germline CDR1 and CDR2 sequences are SGHAT and FQNNGV. CDR3 nucleotide sequence: TGTGCCAGCAAACAGGGGGCGAGAGATACGCAGTATTTT. Amino acid sequence: CASKQGARDTQYF.

This clonotype appeared many times. This sequence joins TRBV27 and TRBJ2-7; 10 bases are a match to TRBD1. The CDR3 length is 16 residues. Germline V gene lookup returns CDR1 MNHEY and CDR2 SMNVEV (reference sequence). J gave up 3 bases and V 4 bases, and 9 bases lay outside the gene matches. The CDR3 sequence is CASSSPGQGRFYEQYF. CDR3 in DNA: TGTGCCAGCAGTTCGCCGGGACAGGGGAGATTCTACGAGCAGTACTTC.

CDR3 protein: CASSLGSPPDTQYF. Written as DNA, the CDR3 is TGTGCCAGCAGCTTAGGGAGCCCGCCAGATACGCAGTATTTT. The V call is TRBV7-7, the J call TRBJ2-3; no clear D. V was clipped by 1 base and J by 4 bases, with 9 bases between them. Germline V gene sequence: CDR1 SSHAT, CDR2 FNYEAQ (reference sequence). The CDR3 extends over 14 amino acids. The variable domain in full, with the rest retrieved from reference TRBV7-7 and TRBJ2-3, is GAGVSQSPRYKVTKRGQDVTLRCDPISSHATLYWYQQALGQGPEFLTYFNYEAQPDKSGLPSDRFSAERPEGSISTLTIQRTEQRDSAMYRCASSLGSPPDTQYFGPGTRLTVL.

J is TRBJ2-5 and V is TRBV6-2 or TRBV6-3, with D tentatively TRBD2 (5 bases). The V end was cut by 2 bases, the J end by 2 bases, with 18 bases between. This CDR3 is 17 amino acids long. Germline values: CDR1 MNHEY, CDR2 SVGEGT. In nucleotides, the CDR3 is TGTGCCAGCAGTTACCCCTCGTTAGCGTACCCGCAAGAGACCCAGTACTTC. Protein product: CASSYPSLAYPQETQYF.

This clonotype was counted only a few times. This chain uses TRBV20-1 with TRBJ2-3; 8 bases fit TRBD1. This CDR3 has 14 residues. Germline V gives CDR1 DFQATT, CDR2 SNEGSKA (reference sequence). J was trimmed by 3 bases and V by 2 bases; bases with no gene match: 4. CDR3 loop: CSARIGQGTDTQYF. The DNA for the CDR3 is TGCAGTGCTAGAATAGGACAGGGTACAGATACGCAGTATTTT.

V is TRBV19 and J is TRBJ2-3, with D possibly TRBD2 on 6 matching bases. Germline V CDR1 and CDR2: LNHDA, SQIVND (reference sequence). V dropped 5 bases and J dropped 4 bases, with 10 bases sitting between them. The CDR3 is made up of 13 amino acids. The CDR3 sequence is CASSPWGADTQYF. The CDR3 nucleotides read TGTGCCAGTAGTCCCTGGGGGGCAGATACGCAGTATTTT.

This clonotype appeared many times. This chain connects TRBV7-8 to TRBJ2-3; a weak D match, TRBD2 (5 bases). The germline V gene has CDR1 SGHVS and CDR2 FQNEAQ. This CDR3 is built from 16 residues. The V end was cut by 3 bases, the J end by 0 bases, with 13 bases between. DNA of the CDR3: TGTGCCAGCAGCTTCCTTTGGAGCGGTAGCACAGATACGCAGTATTTT. It encodes CASSFLWSGSTDTQYF.

This clonotype was recorded a few times. V is TRBV4-2 and J is TRBJ2-7; 7 bases fit TRBD1. Germline CDR1 reads LGHNA; CDR2 reads YNFKEQ. Trimming removed 1 base from V and 2 bases from J; junction bases left unmatched: 5. The CDR3 contains 15 residues. This CDR3 is CASSQARTGAYEQYF. The DNA of the CDR3 is TGTGCCAGCAGCCAAGCTCGGACAGGAGCCTACGAGCAGTACTTC.

This clonotype was observed a handful of times. V and J are TRBV4-1 and TRBJ2-1, with D perhaps TRBD1 (5 bases). This CDR3 is 17 amino acids long. CDR1 and CDR2 (germline): MGHRA, YSYEKL. V was trimmed by 0 bases and J by 4 bases, leaving 16 bases between them. CDR3 coding DNA: TGCGCCAGCAGCCAAGATCGGCAAGGGGTCCCGTACAATGAGCAGTTCTTC. Amino acids: CASSQDRQGVPYNEQFF.

To note about this clonotype: A much bigger clone sits one base away, suggesting this may be a read error. The conserved final phenylalanine or tryptophan is absent from the CDR3, which likely points to a read error. J is TRBJ1-5 and V is TRBV4-1; 7 nucleotides align to TRBD1. This CDR3 is built from 14 residues. Germline trimming cut 0 bases from V and 9 bases from J; bases unmatched to any gene: 5. Germline values: CDR1 MGHRA, CDR2 YSYEKL. The CDR3 region is CASSQDKQGWPQHS. DNA of the CDR3: TGCGCCAGCAGCCAAGATAAACAGGGGTGGCCCCAGCATTCT.

The chain combines TRBV10-2 with TRBJ1-1; D gene uncertain. Germline CDR1 is WSHSY and CDR2 is SAAADI. This CDR3 spans 12 amino acids. The V end lost 0 bases, the J end lost 5 bases, and 4 bases lay between the germline ends. As DNA, the CDR3 is TGCGCCAGCAGTGAGTCGGAAACTGAAGCTTTCTTT. It is translated as CASSESETEAFF.

CDR3 nucleotides: TGTGCCAGCAGTCCCGACGGTCGGCGTTCACCCCTCCACTTT. Protein: CASSPDGRRSPLHF. This rearrangement joins TRBV28 to TRBJ1-6, with unresolved D. CDR1 is MDHEN and CDR2 is SYDVKM in the germline V gene. CDR3 length equals 14 residues. Trimming removed 5 bases from V and 9 bases from J, with 14 bases in between.

This clonotype was detected only a few times. V usage is TRBV29-1 and J usage is TRBJ1-6; the match to TRBD1 covers 7 bases. This CDR3 comprises 14 residues. Germline lookup yields CDR1 SQVTM and CDR2 ANQGSEA. J gave up 7 bases and V 5 bases, and 8 bases lay outside the gene matches. The CDR3 DNA follows: TGCAGCGTTTCGACAGGGATGATCAATTCACCCCTCCACTTT. It codes for CSVSTGMINSPLHF.

The chain carries TRBV6-1 and TRBJ2-7, with TRBD2 matching over 8 bases. CDR3 length equals 14 residues. V dropped 8 bases and J dropped 0; count of bases not matched to a gene: 6. Germline V CDR1 and CDR2: MNHNS, SASEGT. The CDR3 here is CASGPSGSSYEQYF. For the CDR3, the DNA is TGTGCCAGCGGCCCGAGCGGGAGCTCCTACGAGCAGTACTTC.

There are a few counts of this clonotype. The J gene is TRBJ2-7, the V gene TRBV12-3 or TRBV12-4, with 7 bases identical to TRBD1. V gave up 6 bases and J gave up 3 bases; unmatched junction bases: 11. The CDR3 has 15 residues. The CDR3 sequence: CASSRTYRGIYEQYF. The CDR3 bases are TGTGCCAGCAGCCGGACGTACAGGGGCATCTACGAGCAGTACTTC.

Many counts were recorded for this clonotype. J is TRBJ1-2 and V is TRBV12-3 or TRBV12-4; no definite D call. V lost 4 bases and J lost 2, with 11 bases in between. The CDR3 runs to 14 residues. The CDR3 DNA reads TGTGCCAGCAGTTCCCCAGGAGGGAACTATGGCTACACCTTC. It yields the protein CASSSPGGNYGYTF.

The chain couples TRBV6-1 to TRBJ1-2; D gene uncertain. This CDR3 has 14 amino acids. The V end lost 1 base, the J end lost 4 bases, and 10 bases lay between the germline ends. Germline V gene sequence: CDR1 MNHNS, CDR2 SASEGT. CDR3 region: CASSEEEPFYGYTF. CDR3 nucleotide sequence: TGTGCCAGCAGTGAAGAGGAGCCTTTCTATGGCTACACCTTC.

This chain uses TRBV6-1 with TRBJ1-1; a weak D match, TRBD1 (6 bases). The CDR3 covers 16 residues. Germline V gene sequence: CDR1 MNHNS, CDR2 SASEGT. V gave up 1 base and J gave up 3 bases, with 15 bases separating them. The CDR3 DNA follows: TGTGCCAGCAGTGAAGAGGGAGGGAGGGGGGACACTGAAGCTTTCTTT. Its protein product is CASSEEGGRGDTEAFF.